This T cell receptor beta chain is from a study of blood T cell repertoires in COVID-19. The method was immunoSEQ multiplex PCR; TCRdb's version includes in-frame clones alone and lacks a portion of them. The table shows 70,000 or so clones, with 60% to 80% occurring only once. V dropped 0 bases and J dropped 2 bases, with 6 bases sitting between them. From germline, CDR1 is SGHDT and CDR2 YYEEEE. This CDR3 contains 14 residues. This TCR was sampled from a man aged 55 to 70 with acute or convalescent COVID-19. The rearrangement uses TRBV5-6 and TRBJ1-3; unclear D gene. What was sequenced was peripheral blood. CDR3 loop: CASSLGQAGNTIYF. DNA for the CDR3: TGTGCCAGCAGCTTGGGGCAGGCTGGAAACACCATATATTTT.